This TCR beta chain was sequenced during a study of blood T cell repertoires in COVID-19. Here immunoSEQ multiplex PCR was the method, and the copy in TCRdb shows in-frame clones only, minus some. Of 200,000 or so clones listed, around 89% are singletons. Germline CDR1 reads SGDLS; CDR2 reads YYNGEE. V dropped 0 bases and J dropped 3; count of bases not matched to a gene: 3. There are 15 residues in the CDR3. The chain recombines TRBV9 with TRBJ2-1; 7 bases align to TRBD2. Material for sequencing was PBMCs or T cells enriched from blood (not recorded which). This receptor was taken from a woman between 25 and 40 years old who had recovered from COVID-19. The CDR3 region has the DNA TGTGCCAGCAGCGTAGCTGGGGGGGGCTACAATGAGCAGTTCTTC. Translation gives CASSVAGGGYNEQFF.